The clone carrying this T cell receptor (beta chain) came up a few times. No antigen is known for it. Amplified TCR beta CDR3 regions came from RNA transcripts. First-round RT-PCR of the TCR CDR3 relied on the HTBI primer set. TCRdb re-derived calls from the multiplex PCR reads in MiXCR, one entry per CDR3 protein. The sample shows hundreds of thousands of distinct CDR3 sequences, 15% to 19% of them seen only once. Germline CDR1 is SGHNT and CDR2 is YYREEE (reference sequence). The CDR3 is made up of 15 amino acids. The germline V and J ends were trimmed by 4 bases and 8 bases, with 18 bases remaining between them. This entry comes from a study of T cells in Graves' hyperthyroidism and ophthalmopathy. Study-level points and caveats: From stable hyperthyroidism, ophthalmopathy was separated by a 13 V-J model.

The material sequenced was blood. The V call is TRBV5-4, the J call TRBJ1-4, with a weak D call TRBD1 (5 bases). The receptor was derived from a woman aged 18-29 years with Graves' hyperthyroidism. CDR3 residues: CASSGSPGAGEKLFF. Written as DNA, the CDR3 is TGTGCCAGCAGCGGGAGTCCTGGGGCGGGGGAAAAACTGTTTTTT.